A single sample is the source of the 26 T cell receptor beta chains below, sequenced in a study of T cell responses to AZD1222 COVID-19 vaccine. Generated by immunoSEQ multiplex PCR, the TCRdb table keeps only in-frame clones and is missing some. Counted here are 150,000 to 200,000 clones, 80% to 95% occurring once; the ten biggest clones make up approximately 4%. Here the sequenced sample was peripheral blood, taken on day 0 of AZD1222 vaccination. These TCRs come from an adult in good health.

The chain has TRBV12-3 or TRBV12-4 and TRBJ2-3, with a possible D match to TRBD1 (5 bases). The CDR3 loop spans 13 amino acids. V dropped 7 bases and J dropped 2 bases, with 10 bases sitting between them. The CDR3, as DNA: TGTGCCAGCACCTGGGGCTTCACAGATACGCAGTATTTT. Translating gives CASTWGFTDTQYF.

The rearrangement links TRBV6-5 to TRBJ1-3, with D hard to call. This CDR3 is built from 15 residues. In germline, CDR1 is MNHEY, CDR2 SVGAGI. Trimming pared 4 bases from V and 0 bases from J, leaving 10 bases between. The CDR3 loop is CASSLSRNSGNTIYF. The CDR3 DNA follows: TGTGCCAGCAGTTTAAGCAGAAACTCTGGAAACACCATATATTTT.

The CDR3 is CASTSVYNEQFF. The CDR3 DNA follows: TGTGCCAGCACTAGCGTATACAATGAGCAGTTCTTC. The chain combines TRBV28 with TRBJ2-1, with TRBD2 as a possible D gene (6 bases). Trimming removed 7 bases from V and 4 bases from J, with 8 bases in between. The length of the CDR3 is 12 residues. Germline lookup yields CDR1 MDHEN and CDR2 SYDVKM.

This chain links TRBV10-2 with TRBJ2-5; TRBD1 aligns across 9 bases. There are 14 residues in the CDR3. Per the germline V gene, CDR1 is WSHSY and CDR2 is SAAADI. After removal of 6 bases from V and 4 bases from J, the junction contained 6 bases not matched to a gene. CDR3 residues: CASRLQGAGETQYF. In nucleotides, the CDR3 is TGCGCCAGCAGGCTACAGGGGGCGGGAGAGACCCAGTACTTC.

This chain joins TRBV9 and TRBJ1-1; D uncertain. CDR1 is SGDLS, CDR2 YYNGEE, per germline. This CDR3 spans 13 amino acids. Trimming shortened V by 1 base and J by 0 bases, and 4 bases separated the two germline ends. The CDR3 region has the DNA TGTGCCAGCAGCGTATCAATGAACACTGAAGCTTTCTTT. Its translation is CASSVSMNTEAFF.

V gene TRBV7-9 combines with J gene TRBJ1-1, with D hard to call. Between the trimmed V and J ends, which lost 5 bases and 7 bases, there was a span of 14 bases. The CDR3 extends over 13 amino acids. Per the germline V gene, CDR1 is SEHNR and CDR2 is FQNEAQ (reference sequence). This CDR3 reads CASSLPNIHEAFF. Here the CDR3 DNA reads TGTGCCAGCAGCCTACCCAACATCCATGAAGCTTTCTTT.

The V gene is TRBV10-2, the J gene TRBJ1-5; 7 bases fit TRBD1. CDR1 is WSHSY, CDR2 SAAADI, per germline. V shed 8 bases and J 7 bases; nucleotides not matched to a gene: 11. The CDR3 is 14 residues long. The CDR3 DNA reads as TGCGCCAGCGCCGACAGGGAAATCAACCAGCCCCAGCATTTT. Its translation: CASADREINQPQHF.

The chain employs TRBV18 and TRBJ1-5; D is unclear. Germline-derived CDR1 and CDR2 are KGHSH and LQKENI. The ends were cut back, 6 bases at V and 4 bases at J, with 13 bases in the middle. The CDR3 covers 14 residues. Written as DNA, the CDR3 is TGTGCCAGCTCTTCATTAGGGCAAAATCAGCCCCAGCATTTT. Translation gives CASSSLGQNQPQHF.

This chain connects TRBV6-5 to TRBJ1-4, with 9 bases identical to TRBD1. CDR3 size: 15 residues. V trimming: 6 bases; J trimming: 7 bases; junction bases outside the gene matches: 9. Germline-derived CDR1 and CDR2 are MNHEY and SVGAGI. CDR3 amino acids: CASSSAGTGTEKLFF. In DNA, the CDR3 is TGTGCCAGCAGCTCAGCCGGGACAGGGACTGAAAAACTGTTTTTT.

About this clone: Within the sample, other DNA sequences also encode this same CDR3. This chain joins TRBV13 and TRBJ2-7, with 10 positions matching TRBD2. Trimming removed 0 bases from V and 3 bases from J; junction bases left unmatched: 2. Germline CDR1 reads PRHDT; CDR2 reads FYEKMQ (reference sequence). This CDR3 comprises 15 residues. CDR3 amino acids: CASSLGASGSYEQYF. The CDR3 DNA reads TGTGCCAGCAGCTTAGGAGCTAGCGGGAGCTACGAGCAGTACTTC. Complete variable domain (other parts from reference TRBV13 and TRBJ2-7): AAGVIQSPRHLIKEKRETATLKCYPIPRHDTVYWYQQGPGQDPQFLISFYEKMQSDKGSIPDRFSAQQFSDYHSELNMSSLELGDSALYFCASSLGASGSYEQYFGPGTRLTVT.

This chain connects TRBV27 to TRBJ1-2; the match to TRBD1 covers 8 bases. This CDR3 is 13 amino acids long. Germline CDR1 and CDR2: MNHEY and SMNVEV (reference sequence). The V gene end was trimmed by 3 bases and the J gene end by 3 bases; junction bases not matched to a gene: 0. CDR3 DNA sequence: TGTGCCAGCAGTTTGGGACAGGACTATGGCTACACCTTC. Protein: CASSLGQDYGYTF.

The chain couples TRBV19 to TRBJ1-5, with a tentative D call TRBD1 (5 bases). The CDR3 contains 15 residues. Germline V gene sequence: CDR1 LNHDA, CDR2 SQIVND (reference sequence). The germline V and J ends were trimmed by 5 bases and 1 base, with 12 bases remaining between them. The CDR3 DNA is TGTGCCAGTAGTCCAGGGTTAAGGAGCAATCAGCCCCAGCATTTT. This encodes CASSPGLRSNQPQHF.

The chain joins TRBV7-9 to TRBJ1-1; 8 nucleotides align to TRBD1. The CDR3 is 13 residues long. V was pared by 5 bases and J by 7 bases, with 6 bases of the junction left unmatched. Per the germline V gene, CDR1 is SEHNR and CDR2 is FQNEAQ (reference sequence). The CDR3, as DNA: TGTGCCAGCAGCATGTGGACAGGGATTGAAGCTTTCTTT. Its protein is CASSMWTGIEAFF.

The rearrangement uses TRBV14 and TRBJ1-3; perhaps TRBD1 as D (5 bases). The length of the CDR3 is 14 residues. Germline-derived CDR1 and CDR2 are SGHDN and FVKESK. V was clipped by 4 bases and J by 9 bases, with 16 bases between them. The CDR3 loop reads CASSRMTGGLTIYF. The CDR3 DNA reads TGTGCCAGCAGCCGAATGACGGGGGGTCTCACCATATATTTT.

The V and J genes are TRBV2 and TRBJ1-6; 11 bases align to TRBD1. V dropped 9 bases and J dropped 8; count of bases not matched to a gene: 3. From germline, CDR1 is SNHLY and CDR2 FYNNEI. The length of the CDR3 is 13 residues. CDR3 DNA sequence: TGTGCCAGGGGGGGACAGGGGGATTCACCCCTCCACTTT. Its translation: CARGGQGDSPLHF.

The chain couples TRBV6-1 to TRBJ1-3; the D gene is possibly TRBD1 (5 bases). Trimming removed 3 bases at V and 0 bases at J, with 12 bases between. Germline values: CDR1 MNHNS, CDR2 SASEGT. The CDR3 runs 16 residues. The chain's CDR3 is CASSDLGGSSGNTIYF. CDR3 coding DNA: TGTGCCAGCAGTGATTTGGGGGGGAGCTCTGGAAACACCATATATTTT.

This sequence joins TRBV30 and TRBJ1-1; D ambiguous. The CDR3 has 12 residues. V was trimmed by 2 bases and J by 6 bases, leaving 10 bases between them. The germline gives CDR1 GTSNPN, CDR2 SVGIG (reference sequence). In DNA, the CDR3 is TGTGCCTGGAGTAGGGAGTTGTCTGAAGCTTTCTTT. Its protein is CAWSRELSEAFF.

J is TRBJ2-3 and V is TRBV5-1, with TRBD1 identical over 7 bases. The CDR3 totals 13 residues. With 7 bases clipped from V and 4 bases from J, the junction kept 6 bases outside the gene matches. Germline V CDR1 and CDR2: SGHRS, YFSETQ. The CDR3 DNA sequence: TGCGCCAGCTCAGGGGGTGTAGCAGATACGCAGTATTTT. Amino acids: CASSGGVADTQYF.

The genes are TRBV6-6 and TRBJ1-4; D might be TRBD1 (6 bases). The germline gives CDR1 MNHNY, CDR2 SVGAGI (reference sequence). Trimming left V 9 bases short and J 0 bases short, with 17 bases between. This CDR3 has 16 amino acids. The CDR3 DNA follows: TGTGCCAGTTTTCCGGGACATAAAGCAACTAATGAAAAACTGTTTTTT. Its translation: CASFPGHKATNEKLFF.

The chain uses TRBV29-1 and TRBJ1-2; TRBD1 agrees at 10 bases. The ends lost 3 bases at V and 8 bases at J; junction bases unmatched: 6. The length of the CDR3 is 13 residues. Germline V gene sequence: CDR1 SQVTM, CDR2 ANQGSEA. CDR3 in amino acids: CSVEDRGSYGYTF. The CDR3 nucleotides read TGCAGCGTTGAGGACAGGGGGTCATACGGCTACACCTTC.

The rearrangement joins TRBV5-8 to TRBJ2-7, with 7 bases lining up with TRBD1. CDR3 length: 16 residues. Trimming took 4 bases from V and 5 from J; bases not matched to a gene: 15. Germline CDR1 is SGHTS and CDR2 is YDEGEE. The CDR3 spells CASSPTKGGARHEQYF. Here the CDR3 DNA reads TGTGCCAGCAGCCCCACTAAAGGGGGCGCCCGCCACGAGCAGTACTTC.

The chain is built from TRBV30 and TRBJ2-7; D call uncertain. The CDR3 has 12 amino acids. Per the germline V gene, CDR1 is GTSNPN and CDR2 is SVGIG (reference sequence). V dropped 0 bases and J dropped 2 bases, with 5 bases sitting between them. DNA for the CDR3: TGTGCCTGGAGTGTAGTCCCCTACGAGCAGTACTTC. Translated, it gives CAWSVVPYEQYF. The full variable domain, completed using reference TRBV30 and TRBJ2-7, is SQTIHQWPATLVQPVGSPLSLECTVEGTSNPNLYWYRQAAGRGLQLLFYSVGIGQISSEVPQNLSASRPQDRQFILSSKKLLLSDSGFYLCAWSVVPYEQYFGPGTRLTVT.

This sequence joins TRBV9 and TRBJ1-2; D remains unclear. The CDR3 is 13 amino acids. Trimming shortened V by 2 bases and J by 8 bases, and 13 bases separated the two germline ends. From germline, CDR1 is SGDLS and CDR2 YYNGEE. CDR3 loop: CASSVDPLGGYTF. The DNA of the CDR3 is TGTGCCAGCAGCGTGGATCCTTTGGGGGGCTACACCTTC. The full variable domain, completed using reference TRBV9 and TRBJ1-2, is DSGVTQTPKHLITATGQRVTLRCSPRSGDLSVYWYQQSLDQGLQFLIQYYNGEERAKGNILERFSAQQFPDLHSELNLSSLELGDSALYFCASSVDPLGGYTFGSGTRLTVV.

V usage is TRBV10-2 and J usage is TRBJ1-1; the D gene is possibly TRBD1 (5 bases). The CDR3 length is 12 residues. V was shortened by 7 bases and J by 3 bases, with 9 bases between the two germline ends. The germline V gene encodes CDR1 WSHSY and CDR2 SAAADI. For the CDR3, the DNA is TGCGCCAGCACAAGGGGAGACACTGAAGCTTTCTTT. As protein: CASTRGDTEAFF.

This chain links TRBV2 with TRBJ2-7, with a possible D match to TRBD1 (6 bases). Trimming took off 6 bases at V and 2 bases at J, with 8 bases between the two ends. The germline gives CDR1 SNHLY, CDR2 FYNNEI. The CDR3 totals 12 residues. The CDR3: CASRGDTYEQYF. In DNA, the CDR3 is TGTGCCAGCAGGGGGGACACCTACGAGCAGTACTTC.

The genes are TRBV15 and TRBJ2-7, with 9 positions matching TRBD1. The CDR3 extends over 15 amino acids. Germline-derived CDR1 and CDR2 are LNHNV and YYDKDF (reference sequence). The trim removed 1 base at V and 3 bases at J, leaving 4 bases unmatched. The CDR3 DNA follows: TGTGCCACCAGCAGAGTGGGACAGGGAGGCTACGAGCAGTACTTC. Protein: CATSRVGQGGYEQYF. The complete variable domain, with remaining parts taken from reference TRBV15 and TRBJ2-7, reads DAMVIQNPRYQVTQFGKPVTLSCSQTLNHNVMYWYQQKSSQAPKLLFHYYDKDFNNEADTPDNFQSRRPNTSFCFLDIRSPGLGDTAMYLCATSRVGQGGYEQYFGPGTRLTVT.